This T cell receptor (beta chain) was recorded in a study of blood T cells in healthy people across ages. Looked up from germline, CDR1 is SGHTA and CDR2 is FQGTGA. The CDR3 sequence is 14 residues long. J was trimmed by 3 bases and V by 3 bases; bases with no gene match: 4. Alongside a J-beta primer mix, a sample-barcoded 5' primer served in a second PCR lasting roughly 7 to 12 cycles. TCRdb fed the 5' RACE reads into MiXCR, producing one record per CDR3 protein. This sample has roughly 730,000 distinct CDR3 sequences, with approximately 60% found just once. This chain links TRBV7-3 with TRBJ2-7; the match to TRBD2 covers 8 bases. The source is a man aged 40-50 years in good health. The sequencing sample was made of blood. The CDR3 DNA follows: TGTGCCAGCAGCTTTACGGGAGGGAGCTACGAGCAGTACTTC. Residues: CASSFTGGSYEQYF.